This TCR beta chain was sequenced during a study of T cell changes during pregnancy in multiple sclerosis. There are 12 residues in the CDR3. Between the trimmed V and J ends, which lost 5 bases and 7 bases, there was a span of 8 bases. Method: immunoSEQ multiplex PCR; TCRdb's copy keeps in-frame clones and lacks some. Of roughly 40,000 clones in the sample, 90% to 95% were seen once. The sample in question was CD4+ T cells from peripheral blood mononuclear cells, obtained after pregnancy. The sequence derives from a female donor with multiple sclerosis, enrolled in a pregnancy study. The chain combines TRBV6-7 with TRBJ1-4; D is possibly TRBD1 (5 bases). TRBV6-7 belongs to the ORF category, with a function that is uncertain. CDR3 DNA sequence: TGTGCCAGCAGTAAGGGGCGTGAAAAACTGTTTTTT. The encoded protein is CASSKGREKLFF.